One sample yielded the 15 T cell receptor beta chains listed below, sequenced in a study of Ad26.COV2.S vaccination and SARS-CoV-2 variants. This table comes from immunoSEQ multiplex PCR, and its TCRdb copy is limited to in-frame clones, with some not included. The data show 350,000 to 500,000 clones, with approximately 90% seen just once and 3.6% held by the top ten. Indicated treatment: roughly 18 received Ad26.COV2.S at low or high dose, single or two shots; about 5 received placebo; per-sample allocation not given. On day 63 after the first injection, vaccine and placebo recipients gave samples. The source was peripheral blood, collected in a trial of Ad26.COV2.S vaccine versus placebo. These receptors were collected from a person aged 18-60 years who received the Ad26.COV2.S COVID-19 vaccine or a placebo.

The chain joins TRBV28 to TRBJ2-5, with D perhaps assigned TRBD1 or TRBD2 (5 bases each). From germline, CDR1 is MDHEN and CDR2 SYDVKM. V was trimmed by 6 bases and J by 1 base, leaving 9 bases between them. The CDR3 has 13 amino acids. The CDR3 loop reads CASRGDGQETQYF. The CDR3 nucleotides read TGTGCCAGCAGAGGGGACGGCCAAGAGACCCAGTACTTC.

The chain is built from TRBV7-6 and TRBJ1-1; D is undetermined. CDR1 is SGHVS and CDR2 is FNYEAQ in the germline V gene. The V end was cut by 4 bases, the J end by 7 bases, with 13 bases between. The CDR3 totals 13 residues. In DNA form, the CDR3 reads TGTGCCAGCAGCTCGGGTGCTTCAGGTGAAGCTTTCTTT. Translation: CASSSGASGEAFF.

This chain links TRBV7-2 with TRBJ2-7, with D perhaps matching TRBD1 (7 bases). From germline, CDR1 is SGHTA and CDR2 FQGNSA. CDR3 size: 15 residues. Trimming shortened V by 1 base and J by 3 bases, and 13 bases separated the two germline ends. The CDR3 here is CASSLVGGGHYEQYF. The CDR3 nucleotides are TGTGCCAGCAGCTTAGTCGGAGGGGGCCACTACGAGCAGTACTTC. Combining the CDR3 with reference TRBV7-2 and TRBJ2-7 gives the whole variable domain GAGVSQSPSNKVTEKGKDVELRCDPISGHTALYWYRQSLGQGLEFLIYFQGNSAPDKSGLPSDRFSAERTGGSVSTLTIQRTQQEDSAVYLCASSLVGGGHYEQYFGPGTRLTVT.

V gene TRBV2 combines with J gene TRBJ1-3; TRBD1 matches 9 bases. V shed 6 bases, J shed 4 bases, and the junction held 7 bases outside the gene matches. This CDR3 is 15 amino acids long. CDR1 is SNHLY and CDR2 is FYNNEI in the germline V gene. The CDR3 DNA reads TGTGCCAGCAGGGGACGGACAGGGGCCGGAAACACCATATATTTT. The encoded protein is CASRGRTGAGNTIYF.

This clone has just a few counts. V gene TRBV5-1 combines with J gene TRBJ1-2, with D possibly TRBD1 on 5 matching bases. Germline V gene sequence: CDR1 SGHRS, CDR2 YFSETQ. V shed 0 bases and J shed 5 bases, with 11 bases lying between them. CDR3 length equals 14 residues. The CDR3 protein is CASSLASTDYGYTF. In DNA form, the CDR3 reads TGCGCCAGCAGCTTGGCCTCGACAGATTATGGCTACACCTTC.

The CDR3 sequence: CSVFKAGGSDGYTF. The DNA of the CDR3 is TGCAGCGTTTTCAAGGCGGGGGGTAGTGACGGCTACACCTTC. The J gene is TRBJ1-2, the V gene TRBV29-1; maybe TRBD1 (5 bases). This CDR3 spans 14 amino acids. Germline assignment: CDR1 SQVTM and CDR2 ANQGSEA. The germline V and J ends were trimmed by 5 bases and 8 bases, with 21 bases remaining between them.

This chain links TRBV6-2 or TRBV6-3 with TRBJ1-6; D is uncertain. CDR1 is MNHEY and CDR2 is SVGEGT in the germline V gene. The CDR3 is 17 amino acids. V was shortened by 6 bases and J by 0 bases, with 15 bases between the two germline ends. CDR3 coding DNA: TGTGCCAGCAGCGACCCCCCTCGACTCTCCTATAATTCACCCCTCCACTTT. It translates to CASSDPPRLSYNSPLHF.

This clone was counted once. The CDR3 DNA reads TGTGCCAGCAGCTTCGGACAGGGCAGAGACACTGAAGCTTTCTTT. Its protein product is CASSFGQGRDTEAFF. The chain combines TRBV11-2 with TRBJ1-1; 8 nucleotides align to TRBD1. There are 15 residues in the CDR3. V shed 3 bases and J 3 bases; nucleotides not matched to a gene: 6. Germline-derived CDR1 and CDR2 are SGHAT and FQNNGV.

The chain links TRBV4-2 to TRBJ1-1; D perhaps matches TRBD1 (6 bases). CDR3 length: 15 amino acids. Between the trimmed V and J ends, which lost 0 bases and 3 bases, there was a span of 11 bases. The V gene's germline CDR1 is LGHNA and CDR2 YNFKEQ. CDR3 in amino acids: CASSQEPGADTEAFF. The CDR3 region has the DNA TGTGCCAGCAGCCAAGAGCCGGGGGCGGACACTGAAGCTTTCTTT.

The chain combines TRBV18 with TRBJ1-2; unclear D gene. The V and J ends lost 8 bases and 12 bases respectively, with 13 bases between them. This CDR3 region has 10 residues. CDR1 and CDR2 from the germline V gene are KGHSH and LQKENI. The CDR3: CASPLRVNTF. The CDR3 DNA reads TGTGCCAGCCCCCTCCGGGTCAACACCTTC.

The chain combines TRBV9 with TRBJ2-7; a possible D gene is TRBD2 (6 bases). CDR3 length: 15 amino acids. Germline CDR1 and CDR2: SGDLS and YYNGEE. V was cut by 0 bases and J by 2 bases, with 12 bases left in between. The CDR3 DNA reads TGTGCCAGCAGCGTAGGGTCGGGGGAGACCTACGAGCAGTACTTC. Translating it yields CASSVGSGETYEQYF.

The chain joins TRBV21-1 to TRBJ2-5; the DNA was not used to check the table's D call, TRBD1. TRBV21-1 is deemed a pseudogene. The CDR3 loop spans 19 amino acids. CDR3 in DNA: TGTGCCAGCAGCAAAGCTTCAGGGCTGCCTTTGCAGTACCAAGAGACCCAGTACTTC. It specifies CASSKASGLPLQYQETQYF.

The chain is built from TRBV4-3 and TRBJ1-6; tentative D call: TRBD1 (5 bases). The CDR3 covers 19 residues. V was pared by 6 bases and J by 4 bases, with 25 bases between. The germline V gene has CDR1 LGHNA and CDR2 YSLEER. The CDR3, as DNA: TGCGCCAGCAGTCTAAGAGGGGCAGGGCCCGAGGGGTATAATTCACCCCTCCACTTT. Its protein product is CASSLRGAGPEGYNSPLHF.

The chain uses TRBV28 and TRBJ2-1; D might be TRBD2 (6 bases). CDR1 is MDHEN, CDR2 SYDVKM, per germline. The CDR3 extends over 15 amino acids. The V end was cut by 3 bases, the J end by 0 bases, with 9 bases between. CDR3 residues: CASSFSGNSYNEQFF. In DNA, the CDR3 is TGTGCCAGCAGTTTTAGCGGAAACTCCTACAATGAGCAGTTCTTC.

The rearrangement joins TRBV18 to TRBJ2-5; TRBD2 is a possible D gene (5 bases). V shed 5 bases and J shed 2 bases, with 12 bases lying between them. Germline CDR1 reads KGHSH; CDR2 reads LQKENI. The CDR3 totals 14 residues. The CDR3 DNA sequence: TGTGCCAGCTCAATGGAGGCTCGACAAGAGACCCAGTACTTC. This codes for CASSMEARQETQYF.